The 18 T cell receptor beta chains in this list originate from one sample, sequenced in a study of breast tumors, draining lymph nodes, adjacent tissues. Each CDR3 protein gets one entry after TCRdb re-called the multiplex PCR reads with MiXCR. The data contain about 31,000 distinct CDR3 sequences, roughly two thirds of them seen just once; the ten biggest clones take up 18%. Input material: breast tumor tissue. Source of these receptors: a female donor with breast cancer. Some clones in this sample may be carry-over from other donors' samples.

This clonotype was seen ten or more times. The chain employs TRBV2 and TRBJ2-2; possibly TRBD2 for D (6 bases). The CDR3 totals 16 residues. The germline V gene has CDR1 SNHLY and CDR2 FYNNEI. V shed 6 bases and J shed 6 bases, with 20 bases lying between them. The CDR3 DNA is TGTGCCAGCAGAGCCGATTCCGGACTAATCGCCGGGGAGCTGTTTTTT. Its translation: CASRADSGLIAGELFF.

This clonotype was picked up one time. The chain uses TRBV7-2 and TRBJ2-7; D is tentatively TRBD1 or TRBD2 (6 bases each). V gave up 5 bases and J gave up 0 bases, with 11 bases separating them. CDR3 length: 14 residues. The V gene's germline CDR1 is SGHTA and CDR2 FQGNSA. CDR3 nucleotide sequence: TGTGCCAGCAGCCATGAGGGGGGCTCCTACGAGCAGTACTTC. Protein: CASSHEGGSYEQYF.

The chain employs TRBV9 and TRBJ2-1, with no clear D. This CDR3 is built from 15 residues. The V gene lost 4 bases and the J gene lost 4 bases, with 15 bases spanning the gap. In germline, CDR1 is SGDLS, CDR2 YYNGEE. The CDR3 DNA reads TGTGCCAGCAGCACTCCTGATAGGGATTACAATGAGCAGTTCTTC. Protein product: CASSTPDRDYNEQFF.

The V and J genes are TRBV7-2 and TRBJ2-7, with 10 bases matching TRBD1. CDR1 is SGHTA and CDR2 is FQGNSA in the germline V gene. Trimming took 7 bases from V and 3 from J; bases not matched to a gene: 6. The CDR3 is 14 amino acids. CDR3 in DNA: TGTGCCAGCAACTTCAGGACAGGGGGCTACGAGCAGTACTTC. Protein: CASNFRTGGYEQYF.

The rearrangement uses TRBV7-3 and TRBJ2-3; D ambiguous. V was cut by 1 base and J by 4 bases, with 15 bases left in between. The CDR3 extends over 16 amino acids. Germline V gives CDR1 SGHTA, CDR2 FQGTGA. CDR3 nucleotides: TGTGCCAGCAGCTTAAGCCACGGCTTGAGCTCAGATACGCAGTATTTT. It encodes CASSLSHGLSSDTQYF.

Only a few counts were recorded for this clonotype. The chain combines TRBV11-2 with TRBJ2-3; the match to TRBD1 covers 9 bases. CDR1 and CDR2 from the germline V gene are SGHAT and FQNNGV. The CDR3 consists of 12 residues. V shed 5 bases, J shed 9 bases, and the junction held 3 bases outside the gene matches. CDR3 DNA sequence: TGTGCCAGCAGCCTTGGACAGGGGACGCAGTATTTT. Amino acid sequence: CASSLGQGTQYF.

This clonotype was counted a few times. The rearrangement links TRBV7-9 to TRBJ1-5; D call uncertain. This CDR3 contains 18 residues. V lost 0 bases to trimming and J lost 0 bases, with 15 bases between them. Germline lookup yields CDR1 SEHNR and CDR2 FQNEAQ (reference sequence). CDR3 amino acids: CASSLARRVPYSNQPQHF. As DNA, the CDR3 is TGTGCCAGCAGCTTAGCGAGGAGGGTTCCTTATAGCAATCAGCCCCAGCATTTT.

This sequence joins TRBV20-1 and TRBJ1-6; D may be TRBD1 (5 bases). This CDR3 spans 15 amino acids. The germline V and J ends were trimmed by 4 bases and 3 bases, with 13 bases remaining between them. Germline CDR1 is DFQATT and CDR2 is SNEGSKA (reference sequence). The CDR3 protein is CSAKDGQRYNSPLHF. The CDR3 region has the DNA TGCAGTGCTAAGGATGGACAACGCTATAATTCACCCCTCCACTTT.

The chain couples TRBV19 to TRBJ1-2; D might be TRBD1 (5 bases). V dropped 4 bases and J dropped 8 bases, with 17 bases sitting between them. The CDR3 has 14 amino acids. CDR1 and CDR2 from the germline V gene are LNHDA and SQIVND (reference sequence). CDR3 in amino acids: CASSTFQGPWGYTF. The DNA of the CDR3 is TGTGCCAGTAGTACCTTCCAGGGTCCGTGGGGCTACACCTTC. Based on the CDR3 plus reference TRBV19 and TRBJ1-2, the full variable domain is DGGITQSPKYLFRKEGQNVTLSCEQNLNHDAMYWYRQDPGQGLRLIYYSQIVNDFQKGDIAEGYSVSREKKESFPLTVTSAQKNPTAFYLCASSTFQGPWGYTFGSGTRLTVV.

Ten or more counts support this clonotype. The rearrangement links TRBV20-1 to TRBJ2-7, with D possibly matching TRBD1 (6 bases). CDR1 and CDR2 from the germline V gene are DFQATT and SNEGSKA (reference sequence). The length of the CDR3 is 14 residues. V was trimmed by 4 bases and J by 0 bases, leaving 13 bases between them. DNA of the CDR3: TGCAGTGCTAAAGGGACATTGAGCTCCTACGAGCAGTACTTC. Protein: CSAKGTLSSYEQYF.

This clonotype was picked up one time. The chain uses TRBV29-1 and TRBJ2-3; D unresolved. Germline V gene lookup returns CDR1 SQVTM and CDR2 ANQGSEA. The length of the CDR3 is 12 residues. V lost 3 bases, J lost 4 bases, and 8 bases lay in between. CDR3 DNA: TGCAGCGTTGATGTCTCAGCAGATACGCAGTATTTT. Amino acid sequence: CSVDVSADTQYF.

The chain employs TRBV4-1 and TRBJ2-5; 11 bases fit TRBD1. The V segment lost 3 bases and the J segment 4 bases; nucleotides outside the gene matches: 4. The CDR3 is 15 residues long. Germline V gene sequence: CDR1 MGHRA, CDR2 YSYEKL. CDR3 amino acids: CASSHWTGGGETQYF. The DNA of the CDR3 is TGCGCCAGCAGCCACTGGACAGGGGGCGGAGAGACCCAGTACTTC.

This clonotype was seen many times. Since a much larger clone is just one base distant, this may be a read error. This chain uses TRBV5-5 with TRBJ1-6, with D possibly matching TRBD1 (6 bases). CDR3 length: 16 amino acids. Per the germline V gene, CDR1 is SGHKS and CDR2 is YYEKEE (reference sequence). Trimming cost V 4 bases and J 10 bases, with 21 bases left between them. The CDR3: CASSPLTARGESPLHF. CDR3 nucleotide sequence: TGTGCCAGCAGCCCCCTTACTGCCAGGGGTGAGTCACCCCTCCACTTT.

J is TRBJ2-7 and V is TRBV2; possible D gene TRBD2, 5 bases. The V and J ends lost 7 bases and 3 bases respectively, with 16 bases between them. Germline V CDR1 and CDR2: SNHLY, FYNNEI. CDR3 length equals 14 residues. The DNA of the CDR3 is TGTGCCAGCAATACAGCGGCACTCTTCTACGAGCAGTACTTC. As protein: CASNTAALFYEQYF.

CDR3 sequence reads: CATSDRKRAYNEQFF. The CDR3 DNA follows: TGTGCCACCAGTGATAGAAAGAGGGCGTACAATGAGCAGTTCTTC. V usage is TRBV24-1 and J usage is TRBJ2-1; possible D gene TRBD2, 5 bases. This CDR3 contains 15 residues. Per germline, CDR1 KGHDR and CDR2 SFDVKD. V lost 3 bases, J lost 4 bases, and 12 bases lay in between.

This chain joins TRBV9 and TRBJ2-3, with D possibly TRBD1 on 5 matching bases. The CDR3 is 13 residues long. Trimming took off 1 base at V and 6 bases at J, with 9 bases between the two ends. Germline values: CDR1 SGDLS, CDR2 YYNGEE. In DNA form, the CDR3 reads TGTGCCAGCAGCGTAAAAGGGGTGGATACGCAGTATTTT. It is translated as CASSVKGVDTQYF. Looking up the rest from reference TRBV9 and TRBJ2-3 gives the full variable domain: DSGVTQTPKHLITATGQRVTLRCSPRSGDLSVYWYQQSLDQGLQFLIQYYNGEERAKGNILERFSAQQFPDLHSELNLSSLELGDSALYFCASSVKGVDTQYFGPGTRLTVL.

The chain joins TRBV7-2 to TRBJ2-1; 13 positions match TRBD2. The CDR3 extends over 16 amino acids. The V segment lost 10 bases and the J segment 2 bases; nucleotides outside the gene matches: 8. The germline CDR1 and CDR2 sequences are SGHTA and FQGNSA. CDR3 bases: TGTGCCACCACTAGCGGGGGGGCCGGCACCTACAATGAGCAGTTCTTC. It translates to CATTSGGAGTYNEQFF.

This clonotype was counted at least ten times. A much larger clone lies one base from this, so it may be a read error. The chain has TRBV6-2 or TRBV6-3 and TRBJ2-1, with D perhaps being TRBD1 or TRBD2 (5 bases each). The CDR3 is made up of 14 amino acids. V was pared by 6 bases and J by 7 bases, with 16 bases between. Looked up from germline, CDR1 is MNHEY and CDR2 is SVGEGT. The CDR3 nucleotides are TGTGCCAGCAGGGGCCCGGGGCAGGGAAATGAGCAGTTCTTC. Residues: CASRGPGQGNEQFF.